The 30 T cell receptor beta chains below come from one sample, sequenced in a study of blood T cell repertoires in COVID-19. Clones were read by immunoSEQ multiplex PCR, and TCRdb kept only the in-frame ones, dropping some. The data show approximately 28,000 clones, 90% to 95% seen once. The sample taken for sequencing was peripheral blood. These receptors all stem from a woman aged 70-85 years with COVID-19, enrolled during active disease.

This sequence joins TRBV27 and TRBJ2-1; D may be TRBD2 (6 bases). The CDR3 covers 13 residues. Per the germline V gene, CDR1 is MNHEY and CDR2 is SMNVEV (reference sequence). V dropped 8 bases and J dropped 7 bases, with 15 bases sitting between them. CDR3 in amino acids: CASRPRGTNEQFF. The DNA of the CDR3 is TGTGCCAGCCGTCCCCGGGGGACGAATGAGCAGTTCTTC.

In its sample, this clone was seen a few times. The chain joins TRBV28 to TRBJ2-7; tentative D call: TRBD2 (6 bases). Looked up from germline, CDR1 is MDHEN and CDR2 is SYDVKM. V lost 8 bases, J lost 2 bases, and 13 bases lay in between. The CDR3 is 13 residues long. CDR3 amino acids: CASGISGTYEQYF. In nucleotides, the CDR3 is TGTGCCAGCGGAATTAGCGGTACCTACGAGCAGTACTTC.

The rearrangement links TRBV5-1 to TRBJ2-1, with 12 bases that match TRBD2. There are 15 residues in the CDR3. The V gene's germline CDR1 is SGHRS and CDR2 YFSETQ. With 3 bases clipped from V and 9 bases from J, the junction kept 7 bases outside the gene matches. The CDR3 DNA is TGCGCCAGCAGCTCCACTAGCGGGAGGCGCACTGAGCAGTTCTTC. This encodes CASSSTSGRRTEQFF.

This clone was detected once. Here the CDR3 DNA reads TGTGCCAGCAGCCAAGTCTCTAGCCACGGAGAGCAGTACTTC. This sequence encodes CASSQVSSHGEQYF. The V call is TRBV3-1 (or the pseudogene TRBV3-2), the J call TRBJ2-7; D possibly corresponds to TRBD2 (5 bases). This CDR3 is built from 14 residues. Trimming pared 1 base from V and 7 bases from J, leaving 14 bases between. Germline CDR1 reads LGHDT; CDR2 reads YNNKEL (reference sequence).

This clone was counted a few times. The chain carries TRBV7-3 and TRBJ2-1, with 9 bases lining up with TRBD2. Germline values: CDR1 SGHTA, CDR2 FQGTGA. The length of the CDR3 is 17 residues. J lost 7 bases, V lost 1 base, and 11 bases had no gene match. CDR3 coding DNA: TGTGCCAGCAGCTTAAGGGTGACTAGCGGAGGGGTGAATGAGCAGTTCTTC. It encodes CASSLRVTSGGVNEQFF.

V is TRBV15 and J is TRBJ2-1, with 8 bases matching TRBD2. The germline V gene has CDR1 LNHNV and CDR2 YYDKDF (reference sequence). CDR3 size: 18 residues. Unmatched junction bases numbered 15, after V lost 1 base and J lost 7 bases. The CDR3 reads CATSRGIEGSGGRNEQFF. For the CDR3, the DNA is TGTGCCACCAGCAGAGGAATCGAGGGGAGCGGGGGTCGGAATGAGCAGTTCTTC.

V usage is TRBV18 and J usage is TRBJ1-2; 7 positions match TRBD1. Germline V lookup: CDR1 KGHSH, CDR2 LQKENI. Losses at the gene ends were 3 bases for V and 3 bases for J; bases not matched to a gene: 1. This CDR3 has 13 residues. This CDR3 is CASSPQGDYGYTF. The DNA for the CDR3 is TGTGCCAGCTCACCCCAGGGGGACTATGGCTACACCTTC.

The rearrangement joins TRBV5-1 to TRBJ2-6; D possibly corresponds to TRBD1 (6 bases). CDR3 length: 15 residues. Trimming stripped 5 bases from V and 2 bases from J, with 11 bases between. Per germline, CDR1 SGHRS and CDR2 YFSETQ. The CDR3 nucleotides read TGCGCCAGCAGGCCAGGGGTCACTGGGGCCAACGTCCTGACTTTC. It yields the protein CASRPGVTGANVLTF.

The chain employs TRBV2 and TRBJ2-7; 11 bases are shared with TRBD1. CDR3 size: 12 residues. Looked up from germline, CDR1 is SNHLY and CDR2 is FYNNEI. J lost 9 bases, V lost 6 bases, and 4 bases had no gene match. The DNA for the CDR3 is TGTGCCAGCAGGGACAGGGGGCTAGTGCAGTACTTC. Amino acid sequence: CASRDRGLVQYF.

This clone was detected once. The CDR3: CSVEYLAISSYNEQFF. The CDR3 DNA sequence: TGCAGCGTTGAATATCTAGCGATAAGCTCCTACAATGAGCAGTTCTTC. V is TRBV29-1 and J is TRBJ2-1; D might be TRBD2 (6 bases). The germline V gene encodes CDR1 SQVTM and CDR2 ANQGSEA. V dropped 2 bases and J dropped 0 bases, with 14 bases sitting between them. The CDR3 sequence is 16 residues long.

The rearrangement links TRBV24-1 to TRBJ2-1, with TRBD1 identical over 8 bases. Germline-derived CDR1 and CDR2 are KGHDR and SFDVKD. The V and J ends lost 4 bases and 7 bases, in that order; junction bases with no gene match: 11. The CDR3 contains 16 residues. CDR3 bases: TGTGCCACCAGTGACGCAGGGGGCCCACAATTTAATGAGCAGTTCTTC. Its protein is CATSDAGGPQFNEQFF.

The rearrangement links TRBV6-5 to TRBJ2-7; 8 nucleotides match TRBD1. With V trimmed by 4 bases and J by 3 bases, 8 bases remained unmatched. The CDR3 covers 15 residues. Germline CDR1 MNHEY, CDR2 SVGAGI. CDR3 in amino acids: CASSLRTGFGYEQYF. CDR3 nucleotide sequence: TGTGCCAGCAGTTTGAGGACAGGGTTTGGCTACGAGCAGTACTTC.

V is TRBV7-3 and J is TRBJ2-2, with TRBD2 identical over 10 bases. After removal of 5 bases from V and 4 bases from J, the junction contained 7 bases not matched to a gene. The germline CDR1 and CDR2 sequences are SGHTA and FQGTGA. CDR3 length: 16 residues. The CDR3 is CASSTQAGGSTGELFF. CDR3 sequence (DNA): TGTGCCAGCAGCACGCAAGCGGGAGGGAGCACCGGGGAGCTGTTTTTT.

This clone was seen just once. The CDR3 sequence is CASSSPGGSYEQYF. CDR3 DNA sequence: TGTGCCAGCAGTTCTCCGGGGGGCTCCTACGAGCAGTACTTC. The V gene is TRBV5-4, the J gene TRBJ2-7; 7 bases are shared with TRBD2. This CDR3 is 14 amino acids long. V shed 5 bases and J 0 bases; nucleotides not matched to a gene: 5. From germline, CDR1 is SGHNT and CDR2 YYREEE (reference sequence).

J is TRBJ2-3 and V is TRBV11-2, with 7 bases fitting TRBD2. CDR3 length: 16 amino acids. CDR1 is SGHAT, CDR2 FQNNGV, per germline. The ends lost 4 bases at V and 6 bases at J; junction bases unmatched: 13. Here the CDR3 reads CASSSRGGGPGDTQYF. The CDR3 bases are TGTGCCAGCAGCTCTCGCGGGGGAGGGCCGGGCGATACGCAGTATTTT.

The chain links TRBV5-5 to TRBJ1-1, with D possibly TRBD1 on 5 matching bases. The CDR3 contains 14 residues. Germline values: CDR1 SGHKS, CDR2 YYEKEE (reference sequence). V dropped 3 bases and J dropped 2 bases, with 11 bases sitting between them. This chain's CDR3 is CASSSTAFNTEAFF. Written as DNA, the CDR3 is TGTGCCAGCAGCTCGACAGCCTTCAACACTGAAGCTTTCTTT.

This clone was seen a single time. The CDR3 region has the DNA TGTGCCAGCAGCCAAGATTTGGCAGGGAATCAGCCCCAGCATTTT. Encoded protein: CASSQDLAGNQPQHF. This sequence joins TRBV3-1 (or the pseudogene TRBV3-2) and TRBJ1-5; D may be TRBD1 (5 bases). Germline V gene sequence: CDR1 LGHDT, CDR2 YNNKEL (reference sequence). Deletions cut 0 bases from V and 4 bases from J, with 10 bases between. CDR3 length: 15 residues.

The chain uses TRBV9 and TRBJ2-2, with a possible D match to TRBD1 (6 bases). The CDR3 has 14 residues. V lost 1 base to trimming and J lost 6 bases, with 10 bases between them. Germline assignment: CDR1 SGDLS and CDR2 YYNGEE. DNA of the CDR3: TGTGCCAGCAGCGTAATGGGGGCTTCCGGGGAGCTGTTTTTT. This codes for CASSVMGASGELFF.

This chain uses TRBV6-5 with TRBJ1-1; a weak D match, TRBD1 (6 bases). The CDR3 runs 14 residues. Germline CDR1 and CDR2: MNHEY and SVGAGI. V was clipped by 7 bases and J by 4 bases, with 16 bases between them. Here the CDR3 DNA reads TGTGCCAGCACGCGCGGGGGGGGCCGCACTGAAGCTTTCTTT. Its translation is CASTRGGGRTEAFF.

The chain is built from TRBV20-1 and TRBJ1-2, with D possibly being TRBD1 (6 bases). The CDR3 sequence is 13 residues long. Trimming removed 3 bases from V and 8 bases from J, with 16 bases in between. Germline CDR1 DFQATT, CDR2 SNEGSKA (reference sequence). The CDR3 DNA is TGCAGTGCTAGTGTGGGGGCGGTTAGCGGCTACACCTTC. It encodes CSASVGAVSGYTF.

The V call is TRBV10-3, the J call TRBJ1-2; maybe TRBD1 (6 bases). Germline-derived CDR1 and CDR2 are ENHRY and SYGVKD. The CDR3 is 13 residues long. Trimming cost V 10 bases and J 7 bases, with 19 bases left between them. Here the CDR3 DNA reads TGTGCCAACGGCCCCGGGGGGGGCGGTGGCTACACCTTC. This encodes CANGPGGGGGYTF.

V gene TRBV6-5 combines with J gene TRBJ1-1; 7 nucleotides match TRBD1. The CDR3 contains 13 residues. In germline, CDR1 is MNHEY, CDR2 SVGAGI. Unmatched junction bases numbered 7, after V lost 8 bases and J lost 4 bases. The CDR3 region has the DNA TGTGCCAGCGGAAATACAGGGGCCACTGAAGCTTTCTTT. Amino acids: CASGNTGATEAFF.

V and J are TRBV30 and TRBJ2-7; 8 positions agree with TRBD2. Trimming at V came to 0 bases and at J to 6 bases, leaving 4 bases not matched to a gene. The CDR3 totals 13 residues. Germline CDR1 GTSNPN, CDR2 SVGIG (reference sequence). The CDR3 sequence: CAWSVREGGEQYF. Here the CDR3 DNA reads TGTGCCTGGAGTGTACGGGAGGGTGGCGAGCAGTACTTC.

V and J are TRBV7-2 and TRBJ1-3; the D gene is possibly TRBD1 (5 bases). Germline values: CDR1 SGHTA, CDR2 FQGNSA. The V end was cut by 5 bases, the J end by 4 bases, with 9 bases between. The CDR3 is 13 amino acids. The CDR3 loop reads CASSDSWGNTIYF. In DNA, the CDR3 is TGTGCCAGCAGCGACAGTTGGGGAAACACCATATATTTT.

V is TRBV28 and J is TRBJ2-5; 10 nucleotides match TRBD2. V trimming: 0 bases; J trimming: 5 bases; junction bases outside the gene matches: 6. CDR3 length: 16 amino acids. Germline-derived CDR1 and CDR2 are MDHEN and SYDVKM. In DNA, the CDR3 is TGTGCCAGCAGTTTATGGGGTAGCGGGAGGACGGAGACCCAGTACTTC. This encodes CASSLWGSGRTETQYF. Using reference TRBV28 and TRBJ2-5 for the parts outside the CDR3, the full variable domain is DVKVTQSSRYLVKRTGEKVFLECVQDMDHENMFWYRQDPGLGLRLIYFSYDVKMKEKGDIPEGYSVSREKKERFSLILESASTNQTSMYLCASSLWGSGRTETQYFGPGTRLLVL.

V is TRBV19 and J is TRBJ2-7; no clear D. This CDR3 comprises 14 residues. Trimming left V 5 bases short and J 5 bases short, with 16 bases between. Looked up from germline, CDR1 is LNHDA and CDR2 is SQIVND (reference sequence). The CDR3 is CASSGLNSQDEQYF. DNA of the CDR3: TGTGCCAGTAGTGGTCTTAATTCCCAGGACGAGCAGTACTTC. Complete variable domain (other parts from reference TRBV19 and TRBJ2-7): DGGITQSPKYLFRKEGQNVTLSCEQNLNHDAMYWYRQDPGQGLRLIYYSQIVNDFQKGDIAEGYSVSREKKESFPLTVTSAQKNPTAFYLCASSGLNSQDEQYFGPGTRLTVT.

V gene TRBV9 combines with J gene TRBJ1-6; D perhaps matches TRBD1 (6 bases). Germline V gene lookup returns CDR1 SGDLS and CDR2 YYNGEE. The CDR3 runs 16 residues. Trimming cost V 3 bases and J 7 bases, with 17 bases left between them. CDR3 sequence reads: CASSANYRVENSPLHF. In DNA form, the CDR3 reads TGTGCCAGCAGCGCCAATTACAGGGTAGAAAATTCACCCCTCCACTTT.

The chain uses TRBV6-6 and TRBJ1-1; TRBD1 agrees at 7 bases. Trimming cost V 5 bases and J 5 bases; bases outside gene matches: 11. The CDR3 length is 15 residues. Germline CDR1 is MNHNY and CDR2 is SVGAGI (reference sequence). This chain's CDR3 is CASSNGPTGETEAFF. The CDR3, as DNA: TGTGCCAGCAGTAACGGGCCCACAGGGGAGACTGAAGCTTTCTTT.

This clone was seen a few times. The CDR3 here is CAIRTGGSNTEAFF. CDR3 nucleotide sequence: TGCGCCATTCGGACAGGGGGATCGAACACTGAAGCTTTCTTT. V is TRBV5-1 and J is TRBJ1-1; 10 bases are a match to TRBD1. Unmatched junction bases numbered 6, after V lost 9 bases and J lost 1 base. The CDR3 loop spans 14 amino acids. Germline CDR1 SGHRS, CDR2 YFSETQ.

V usage is TRBV30 and J usage is TRBJ2-3, with 8 bases identical to TRBD1. This CDR3 contains 15 residues. The V segment lost 8 bases and the J segment 1 base; nucleotides outside the gene matches: 11. CDR1 is GTSNPN and CDR2 is SVGIG in the germline V gene (reference sequence). DNA for the CDR3: TGTGCCCATCTAGGTCAGGACAGGGGCACAGATACGCAGTATTTT. It translates to CAHLGQDRGTDTQYF.